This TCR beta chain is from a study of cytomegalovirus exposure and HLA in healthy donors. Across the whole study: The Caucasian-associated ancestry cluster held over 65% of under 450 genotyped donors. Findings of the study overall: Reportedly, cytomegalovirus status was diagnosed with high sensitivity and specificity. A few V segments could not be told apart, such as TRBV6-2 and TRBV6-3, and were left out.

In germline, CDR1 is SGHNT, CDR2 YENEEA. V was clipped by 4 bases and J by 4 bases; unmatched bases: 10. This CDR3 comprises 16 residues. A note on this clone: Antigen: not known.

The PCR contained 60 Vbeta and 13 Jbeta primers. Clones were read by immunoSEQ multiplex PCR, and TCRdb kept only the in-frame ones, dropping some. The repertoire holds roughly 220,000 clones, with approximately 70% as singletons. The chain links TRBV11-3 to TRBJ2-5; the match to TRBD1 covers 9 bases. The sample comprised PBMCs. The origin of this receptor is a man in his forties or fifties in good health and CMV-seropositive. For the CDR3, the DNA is TGTGCCAGCAGCTCCGGGACAGGGAAAGGGCCAGAGACCCAGTACTTC. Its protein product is CASSSGTGKGPETQYF.